This TCR beta chain emerged from a study of blood T cells in healthy people across ages. Whole-study results and caveats: While age rose, TCR beta diversity per million T cells dropped in a roughly linear way. Long-lived donors carried more naive CD4+ cells and greater diversity than aged donors.

Every donor gave 8 to 10 milliliters of peripheral blood. Per-sample PBMC isolation yielded at least 7 million cells. Combining a sample-barcoded 5' primer with a J-beta primer mix, a second PCR ran for 7 to 11 cycles. TCRdb reprocessed the 5' RACE reads with MiXCR, giving one entry per CDR3 protein. This sample has 450,000 to 700,000 distinct CDR3 sequences, with about 26% found just once. About this clonotype: Its matching antigen is unknown.

Germline assignment: CDR1 SGHRS and CDR2 YFSETQ. Trimming removed 5 bases from V and 3 bases from J; junction bases left unmatched: 4. The CDR3 is 14 amino acids. The chain carries TRBV5-1 and TRBJ1-2; 10 positions agree with TRBD1. Sequenced material: blood. This sequence was found in a woman aged 65 to 85 in good health. CDR3 protein: CASRTGGQYYGYTF. DNA of the CDR3: TGCGCCAGCAGGACAGGGGGCCAGTACTATGGCTACACCTTC. The variable domain in full, completed from reference TRBV5-1 and TRBJ1-2, reads KAGVTQTPRYLIKTRGQQVTLSCSPISGHRSVSWYQQTPGQGLQFLFEYFSETQRNKGNFPGRFSGRQFSNSRSEMNVSTLELGDSALYLCASRTGGQYYGYTFGSGTRLTVV.